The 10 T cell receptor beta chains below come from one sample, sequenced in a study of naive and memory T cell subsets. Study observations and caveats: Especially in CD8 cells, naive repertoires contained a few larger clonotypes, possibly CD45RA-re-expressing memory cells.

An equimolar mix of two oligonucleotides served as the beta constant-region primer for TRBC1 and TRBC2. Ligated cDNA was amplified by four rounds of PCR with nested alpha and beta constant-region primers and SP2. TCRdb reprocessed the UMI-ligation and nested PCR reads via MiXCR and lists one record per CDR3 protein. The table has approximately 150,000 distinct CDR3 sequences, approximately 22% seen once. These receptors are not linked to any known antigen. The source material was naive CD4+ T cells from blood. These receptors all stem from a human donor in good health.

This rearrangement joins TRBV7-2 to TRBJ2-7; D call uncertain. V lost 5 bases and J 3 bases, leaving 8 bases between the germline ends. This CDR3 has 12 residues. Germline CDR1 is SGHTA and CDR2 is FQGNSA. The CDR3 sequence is CASSQYNYEQYF. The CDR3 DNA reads TGTGCCAGCAGCCAGTACAACTACGAGCAGTACTTC.

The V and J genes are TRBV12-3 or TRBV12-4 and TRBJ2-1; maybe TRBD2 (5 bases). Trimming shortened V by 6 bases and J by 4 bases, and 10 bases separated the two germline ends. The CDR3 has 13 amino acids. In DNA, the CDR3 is TGTGCCAGCAGGAGCGGAATTTACAATGAGCAGTTCTTC. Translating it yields CASRSGIYNEQFF.

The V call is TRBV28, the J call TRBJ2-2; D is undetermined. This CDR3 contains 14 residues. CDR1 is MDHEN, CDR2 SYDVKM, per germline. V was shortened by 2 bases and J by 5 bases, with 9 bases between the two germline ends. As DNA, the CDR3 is TGTGCCAGCAGTTTACAGACCCAGACCGGGGAGCTGTTTTTT. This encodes CASSLQTQTGELFF.

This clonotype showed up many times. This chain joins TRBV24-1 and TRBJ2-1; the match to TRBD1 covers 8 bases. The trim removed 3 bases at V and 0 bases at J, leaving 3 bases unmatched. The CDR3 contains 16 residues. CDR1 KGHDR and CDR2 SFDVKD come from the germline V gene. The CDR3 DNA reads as TGTGCCACCAGTGATGCCGGACAGGGCTCCTACAATGAGCAGTTCTTC. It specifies CATSDAGQGSYNEQFF.

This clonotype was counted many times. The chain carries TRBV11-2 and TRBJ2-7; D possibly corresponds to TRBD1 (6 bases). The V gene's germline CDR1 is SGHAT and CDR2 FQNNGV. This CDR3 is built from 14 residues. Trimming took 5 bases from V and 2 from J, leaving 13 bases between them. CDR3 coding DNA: TGTGCCAGCAGCCGCCCGCAGGGGCCCTACGAGCAGTACTTC. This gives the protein CASSRPQGPYEQYF.

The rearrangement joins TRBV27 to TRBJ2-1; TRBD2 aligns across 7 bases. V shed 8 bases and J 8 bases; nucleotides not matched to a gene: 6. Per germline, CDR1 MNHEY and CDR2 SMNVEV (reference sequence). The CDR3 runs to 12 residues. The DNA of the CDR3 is TGTGCCAGCTGGCGGGAGTGGCATGAGCAGTTCTTC. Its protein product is CASWREWHEQFF.

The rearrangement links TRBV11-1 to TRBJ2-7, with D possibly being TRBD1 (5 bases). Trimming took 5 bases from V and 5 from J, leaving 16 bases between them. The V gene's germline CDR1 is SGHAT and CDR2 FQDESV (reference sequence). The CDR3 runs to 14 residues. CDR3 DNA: TGTGCCAGCAGCGAACTCAGGGTTTCAGACGAGCAGTACTTC. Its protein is CASSELRVSDEQYF. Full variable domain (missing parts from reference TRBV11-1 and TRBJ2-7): EAEVAQSPRYKITEKSQAVAFWCDPISGHATLYWYRQILGQGPELLVQFQDESVVDDSQLPKDRFSAERLKGVDSTLKIQPAELGDSAMYLCASSELRVSDEQYFGPGTRLTVT.

The DNA of the CDR3 is TGCAGCGTTGAGGCAGGGATCCTTTTCTACGAGCAGTACTTC. The encoded protein is CSVEAGILFYEQYF. The chain links TRBV29-1 to TRBJ2-7; D is perhaps TRBD1 (5 bases). V was clipped by 3 bases and J by 3 bases, with 15 bases between them. This CDR3 is 14 amino acids long. Per germline, CDR1 SQVTM and CDR2 ANQGSEA.

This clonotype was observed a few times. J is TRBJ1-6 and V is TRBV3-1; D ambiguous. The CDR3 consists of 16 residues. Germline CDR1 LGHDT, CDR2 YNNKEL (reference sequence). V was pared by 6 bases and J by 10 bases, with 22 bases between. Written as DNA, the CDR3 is TGTGCCAGCAGTCAAAGACGAACCTCCCAGTTGTCACCCCTCCACTTT. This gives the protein CASSQRRTSQLSPLHF.

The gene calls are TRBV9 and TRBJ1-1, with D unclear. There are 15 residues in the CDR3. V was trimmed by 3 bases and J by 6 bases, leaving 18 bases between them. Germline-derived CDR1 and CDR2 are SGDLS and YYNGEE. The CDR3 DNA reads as TGTGCCAGCAGCGACGGAGTCGGCTTTAACGCTGAAGCTTTCTTT. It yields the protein CASSDGVGFNAEAFF.